This paragraph reports one T cell receptor (beta chain). Its antigen is undetermined. These data originate in a study of OX40 agonist ivuxolimab in advanced cancers. Here immunoSEQ multiplex PCR was the method, and the copy in TCRdb shows in-frame clones only, minus some. The sample consists of approximately 23,000 clones, 80% to 90% of them appearing once. Study outcomes and limitations: Fewer expanded clones were found on average in CD4+ than in CD8+ T cells. Nonresponders, in some cases, also had low normalized T-cell clonal expansion.

Trimming stripped 0 bases from V and 2 bases from J, with 12 bases between. The germline V gene has CDR1 SGHRS and CDR2 YFSETQ. This CDR3 is built from 15 residues. The rearrangement links TRBV5-1 to TRBJ2-7; D is undetermined. The sequenced sample was CD4+ or CD8+ T cells sorted from blood, obtained in a trial of the OX40 agonist ivuxolimab. This clonotype was obtained from an adult with an advanced solid tumor such as melanoma, head and neck, liver or kidney cancer. The CDR3 DNA sequence: TGCGCCAGCAGCTTGGCTCCGGACGCGGCCTACGAGCAGTACTTC. This codes for CASSLAPDAAYEQYF.